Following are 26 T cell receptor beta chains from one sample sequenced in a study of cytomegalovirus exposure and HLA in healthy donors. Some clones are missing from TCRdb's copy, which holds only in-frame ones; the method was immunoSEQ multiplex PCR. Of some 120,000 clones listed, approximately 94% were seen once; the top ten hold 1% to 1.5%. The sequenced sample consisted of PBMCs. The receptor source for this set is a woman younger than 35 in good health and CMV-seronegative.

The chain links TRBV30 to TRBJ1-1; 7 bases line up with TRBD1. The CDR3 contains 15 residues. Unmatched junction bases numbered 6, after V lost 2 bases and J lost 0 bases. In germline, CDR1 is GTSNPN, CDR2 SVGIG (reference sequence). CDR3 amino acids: CAWSPHRGLNTEAFF. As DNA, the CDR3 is TGTGCCTGGAGTCCCCACAGGGGACTGAACACTGAAGCTTTCTTT.

CDR3 amino acids: CASSETGTLGGYTF. The CDR3 DNA is TGTGCCAGCAGTGAGACAGGGACGTTGGGTGGCTACACCTTC. The rearrangement uses TRBV2 and TRBJ1-2; TRBD1 matches at 7 bases. Germline lookup yields CDR1 SNHLY and CDR2 FYNNEI. The J segment lost 7 bases and the V segment lost 3 bases, leaving 8 bases of the junction unmatched. This CDR3 comprises 14 residues.

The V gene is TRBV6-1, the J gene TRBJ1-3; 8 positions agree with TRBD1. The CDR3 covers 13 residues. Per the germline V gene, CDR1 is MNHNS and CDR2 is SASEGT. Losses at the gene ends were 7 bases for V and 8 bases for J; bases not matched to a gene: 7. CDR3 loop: CASKTGEMDTIYF. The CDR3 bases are TGTGCCAGCAAGACAGGGGAAATGGACACCATATATTTT.

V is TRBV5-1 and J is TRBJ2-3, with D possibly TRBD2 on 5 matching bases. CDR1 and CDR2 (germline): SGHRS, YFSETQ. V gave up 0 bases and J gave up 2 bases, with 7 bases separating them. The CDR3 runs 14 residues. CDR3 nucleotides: TGCGCCAGCAGCTTGGGCGGGTACACAGATACGCAGTATTTT. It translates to CASSLGGYTDTQYF. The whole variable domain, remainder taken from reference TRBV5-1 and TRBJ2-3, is KAGVTQTPRYLIKTRGQQVTLSCSPISGHRSVSWYQQTPGQGLQFLFEYFSETQRNKGNFPGRFSGRQFSNSRSEMNVSTLELGDSALYLCASSLGGYTDTQYFGPGTRLTVL.

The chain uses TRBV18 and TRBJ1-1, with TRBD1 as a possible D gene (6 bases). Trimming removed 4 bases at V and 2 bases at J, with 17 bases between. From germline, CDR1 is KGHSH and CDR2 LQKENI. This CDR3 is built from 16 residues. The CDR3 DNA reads TGTGCCAGCTCACTAGAAGACAGGCCGTCAAACACTGAAGCTTTCTTT. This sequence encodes CASSLEDRPSNTEAFF.

CDR3 amino acids: CASSSAKTDRAGGGAFF. CDR3 sequence (DNA): TGTGCCAGCAGCTCCGCAAAGACGGACAGGGCCGGAGGCGGGGCTTTCTTT. The chain uses TRBV5-6 and TRBJ1-1; 8 bases fit TRBD1. CDR3 length: 17 amino acids. Per germline, CDR1 SGHDT and CDR2 YYEEEE. The trim removed 3 bases at V and 11 bases at J, leaving 21 bases unmatched.

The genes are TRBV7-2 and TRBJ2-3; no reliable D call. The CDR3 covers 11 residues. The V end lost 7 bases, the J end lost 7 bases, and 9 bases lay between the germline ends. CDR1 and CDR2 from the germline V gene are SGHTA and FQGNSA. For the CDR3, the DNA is TGTGCCAGCACCTCCAGGTATACGCAGTATTTT. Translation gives CASTSRYTQYF.

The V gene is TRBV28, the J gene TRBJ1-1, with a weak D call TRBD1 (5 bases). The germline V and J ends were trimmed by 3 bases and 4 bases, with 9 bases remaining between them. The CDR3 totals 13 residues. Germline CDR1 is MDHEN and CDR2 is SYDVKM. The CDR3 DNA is TGTGCCAGCAGTTTGGGGGGAGTCACTGAAGCTTTCTTT. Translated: CASSLGGVTEAFF.

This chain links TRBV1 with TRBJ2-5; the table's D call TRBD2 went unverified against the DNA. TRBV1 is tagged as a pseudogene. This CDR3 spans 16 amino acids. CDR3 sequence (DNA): TGCACCAGCAACCCCCTTAGCGGGACCCACCAAGAGACCCAGTACTTC. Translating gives CTSNPLSGTHQETQYF.

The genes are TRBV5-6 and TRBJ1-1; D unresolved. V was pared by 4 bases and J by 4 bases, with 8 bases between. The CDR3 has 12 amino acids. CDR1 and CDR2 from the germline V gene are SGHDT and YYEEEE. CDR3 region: CASSPGPTEAFF. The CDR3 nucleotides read TGTGCCAGCAGCCCAGGTCCCACTGAAGCTTTCTTT.

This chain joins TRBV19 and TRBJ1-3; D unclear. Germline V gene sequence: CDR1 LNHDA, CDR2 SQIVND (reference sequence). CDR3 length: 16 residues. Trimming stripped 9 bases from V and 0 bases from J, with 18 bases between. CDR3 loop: CASLSAGLPSGNTIYF. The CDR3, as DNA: TGTGCCAGCCTCAGTGCGGGATTACCCTCTGGAAACACCATATATTTT. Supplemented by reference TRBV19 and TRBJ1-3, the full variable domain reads DGGITQSPKYLFRKEGQNVTLSCEQNLNHDAMYWYRQDPGQGLRLIYYSQIVNDFQKGDIAEGYSVSREKKESFPLTVTSAQKNPTAFYLCASLSAGLPSGNTIYFGEGSWLTVV.

In nucleotides, the CDR3 is TGTGCCAGCAGGAGAGCGGGGGGACCCTTATACAATGAGCAGTTCTTC. Residues: CASRRAGGPLYNEQFF. The V call is TRBV27, the J call TRBJ2-1; 9 bases match TRBD2. With V trimmed by 6 bases and J by 4 bases, 10 bases remained unmatched. Per the germline V gene, CDR1 is MNHEY and CDR2 is SMNVEV (reference sequence). CDR3 length equals 16 residues.

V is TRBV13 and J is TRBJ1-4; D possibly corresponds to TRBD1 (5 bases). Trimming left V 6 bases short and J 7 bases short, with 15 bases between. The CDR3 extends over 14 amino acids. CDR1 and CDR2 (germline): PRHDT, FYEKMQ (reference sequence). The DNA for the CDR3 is TGTGCCAGCAGAAAAGGGACTTTGGGTGAAAAACTGTTTTTT. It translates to CASRKGTLGEKLFF.

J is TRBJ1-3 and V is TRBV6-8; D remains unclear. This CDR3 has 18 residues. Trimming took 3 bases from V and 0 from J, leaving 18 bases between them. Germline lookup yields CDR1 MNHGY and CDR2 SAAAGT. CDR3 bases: TGTGCCAGCAGTTATCACCGAGGGCAGAAATTCTCTGGAAACACCATATATTTT. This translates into CASSYHRGQKFSGNTIYF.

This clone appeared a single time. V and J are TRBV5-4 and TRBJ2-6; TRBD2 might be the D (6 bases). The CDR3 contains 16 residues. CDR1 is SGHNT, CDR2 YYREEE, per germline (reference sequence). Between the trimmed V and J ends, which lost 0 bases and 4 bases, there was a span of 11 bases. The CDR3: CASSLGGSGGANVLTF. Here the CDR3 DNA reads TGTGCCAGCAGCTTGGGGGGTAGCGGCGGGGCCAACGTCCTGACTTTC.

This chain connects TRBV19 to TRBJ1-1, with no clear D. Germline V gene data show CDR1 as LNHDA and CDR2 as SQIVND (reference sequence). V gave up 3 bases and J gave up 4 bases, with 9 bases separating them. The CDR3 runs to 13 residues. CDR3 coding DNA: TGTGCCAGTAGTATTTCGGTCGGCACTGAAGCTTTCTTT. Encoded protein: CASSISVGTEAFF.

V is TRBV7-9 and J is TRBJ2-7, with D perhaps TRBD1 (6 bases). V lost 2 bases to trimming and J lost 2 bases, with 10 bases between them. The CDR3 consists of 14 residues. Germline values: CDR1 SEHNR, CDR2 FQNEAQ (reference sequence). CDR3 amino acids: CASSLRQVTYEQYF. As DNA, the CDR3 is TGTGCCAGCAGCTTAAGACAGGTCACCTACGAGCAGTACTTC.

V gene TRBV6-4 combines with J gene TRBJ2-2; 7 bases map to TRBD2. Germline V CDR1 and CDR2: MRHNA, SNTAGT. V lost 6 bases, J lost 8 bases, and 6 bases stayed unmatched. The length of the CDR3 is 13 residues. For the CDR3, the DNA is TGTGCCAGCAGATCCGGGAGGTATGGGGAGCTGTTTTTT. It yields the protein CASRSGRYGELFF.

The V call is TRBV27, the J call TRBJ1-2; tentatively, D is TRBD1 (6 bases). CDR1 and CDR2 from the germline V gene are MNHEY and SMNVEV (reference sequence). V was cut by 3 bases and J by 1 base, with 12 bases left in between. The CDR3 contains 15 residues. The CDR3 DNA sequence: TGTGCCAGCAGTTTCTCCAGGGGAGATAACTATGGCTACACCTTC. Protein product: CASSFSRGDNYGYTF.

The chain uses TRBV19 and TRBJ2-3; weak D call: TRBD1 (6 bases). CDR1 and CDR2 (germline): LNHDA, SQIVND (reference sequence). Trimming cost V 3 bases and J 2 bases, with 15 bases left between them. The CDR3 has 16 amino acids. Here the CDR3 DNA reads TGTGCCAGTAGTATGGGCAGGGGTTACCCCACAGATACGCAGTATTTT. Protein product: CASSMGRGYPTDTQYF.

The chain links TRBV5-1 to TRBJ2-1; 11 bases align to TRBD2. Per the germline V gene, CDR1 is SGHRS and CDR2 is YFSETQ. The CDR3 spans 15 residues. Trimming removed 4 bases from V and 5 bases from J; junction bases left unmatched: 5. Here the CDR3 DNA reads TGCGCCAGCAGCCCGACTAGCGGGACCCACAATGAGCAGTTCTTC. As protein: CASSPTSGTHNEQFF.

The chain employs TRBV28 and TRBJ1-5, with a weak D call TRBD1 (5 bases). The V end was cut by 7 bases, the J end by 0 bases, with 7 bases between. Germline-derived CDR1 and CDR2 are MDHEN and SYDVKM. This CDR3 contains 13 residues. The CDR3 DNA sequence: TGTGCCAGCACGACAGTTAGCAATCAGCCCCAGCATTTT. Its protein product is CASTTVSNQPQHF.

The CDR3 sequence: CASSLDLTGRSGYTF. The CDR3 DNA reads TGTGCCAGCAGCTTGGATTTGACAGGGCGTAGCGGCTACACCTTC. The chain couples TRBV5-4 to TRBJ1-2; 7 bases fit TRBD1. From germline, CDR1 is SGHNT and CDR2 YYREEE (reference sequence). Trimming cost V 0 bases and J 8 bases; bases outside gene matches: 10. CDR3 length: 15 residues.

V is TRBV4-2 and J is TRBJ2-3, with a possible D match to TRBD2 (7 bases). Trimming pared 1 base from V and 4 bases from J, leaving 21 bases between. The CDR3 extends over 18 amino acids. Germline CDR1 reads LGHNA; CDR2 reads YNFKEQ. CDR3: CASSQVYGGGGGADTQYF. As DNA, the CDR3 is TGTGCCAGCAGCCAAGTTTATGGGGGGGGCGGGGGAGCAGATACGCAGTATTTT.

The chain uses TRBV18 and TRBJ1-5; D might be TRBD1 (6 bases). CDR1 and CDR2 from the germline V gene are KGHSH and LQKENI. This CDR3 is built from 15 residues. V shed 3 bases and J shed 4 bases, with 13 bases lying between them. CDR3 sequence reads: CASSPRDQGNQPQHF. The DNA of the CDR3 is TGTGCCAGCTCACCTCGGGATCAGGGGAATCAGCCCCAGCATTTT. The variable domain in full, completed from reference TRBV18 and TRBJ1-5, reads NAGVMQNPRHLVRRRGQEARLRCSPMKGHSHVYWYRQLPEEGLKFMVYLQKENIIDESGMPKERFSAEFPKEGPSILRIQQVVRGDSAAYFCASSPRDQGNQPQHFGDGTRLSIL.

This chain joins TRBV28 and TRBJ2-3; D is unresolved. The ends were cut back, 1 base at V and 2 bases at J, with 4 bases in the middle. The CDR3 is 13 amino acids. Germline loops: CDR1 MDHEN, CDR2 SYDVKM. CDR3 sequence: CASSLSVTDTQYF. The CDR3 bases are TGTGCCAGCAGTTTATCCGTCACAGATACGCAGTATTTT.